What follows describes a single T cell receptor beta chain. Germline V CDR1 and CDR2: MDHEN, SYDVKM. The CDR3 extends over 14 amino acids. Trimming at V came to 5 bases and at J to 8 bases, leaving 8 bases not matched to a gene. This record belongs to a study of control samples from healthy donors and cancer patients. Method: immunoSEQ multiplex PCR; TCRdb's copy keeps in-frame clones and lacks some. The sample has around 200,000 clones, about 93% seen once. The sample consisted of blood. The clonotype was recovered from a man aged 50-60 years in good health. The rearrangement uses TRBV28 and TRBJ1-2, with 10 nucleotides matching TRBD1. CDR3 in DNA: TGTGCCAGCAGTCCGGGACAGGGGACGGGGGGCTACACCTTC. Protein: CASSPGQGTGGYTF.